The next 11 T cell receptor beta chains were all read from a single sample in a study of breast tumors, draining lymph nodes, adjacent tissues. The lymph nodes were axillary draining lymph nodes from breast cancer patients. TCRdb analysed the multiplex PCR reads with MiXCR anew, one entry per CDR3 protein. Of under 350,000 distinct CDR3 sequences listed, roughly 31% were seen once; the top ten hold more than 0.85%. Source material: axillary lymph node tissue. The receptors shown here come from a female donor with breast cancer. Some clones in this sample may be carry-over from other donors' samples.

In the case of this clonotype: One junction end does not reproduce the germline sequence, and a read error may be involved. The chain carries TRBV10-3 and TRBJ1-3; D perhaps matches TRBD1 (6 bases). Germline values: CDR1 ENHRY, CDR2 SYGVKD. The CDR3 contains 14 residues. The CDR3 loop is CAISGPRSRDTIHF. CDR3 sequence (DNA): TGTGCCATCAGTGGGCCCAGGAGTCGGGACACCATACATTTT.

This clonotype came up a few times. The genes are TRBV6-1 and TRBJ1-3; a possible D gene is TRBD1 (5 bases). Germline CDR1 reads MNHNS; CDR2 reads SASEGT. V lost 2 bases to trimming and J lost 4 bases, with 12 bases between them. The CDR3 contains 15 residues. In nucleotides, the CDR3 is TGTGCCAGCAGTGAAAATGGGGCAGGGGGAAACACCATATATTTT. It translates to CASSENGAGGNTIYF.

This clonotype has ten or more counts. This chain links TRBV6-1 with TRBJ1-6; D gene uncertain. The CDR3 covers 12 residues. Trimming left V 2 bases short and J 9 bases short, with 5 bases between. Germline assignment: CDR1 MNHNS and CDR2 SASEGT. The CDR3 DNA sequence: TGTGCCAGCAGTGAAATGGCTTCACCCCTCCACTTT. This translates into CASSEMASPLHF.

This clonotype was seen ten or more times. The chain joins TRBV7-8 to TRBJ2-3, with 7 bases aligning to TRBD2. The CDR3 spans 15 residues. Germline V gene data show CDR1 as SGHVS and CDR2 as FQNEAQ. Trimming at V came to 0 bases and at J to 2 bases, leaving 2 bases not matched to a gene. The CDR3 protein is CASSLAGGYTDTQYF. For the CDR3, the DNA is TGTGCCAGCAGCTTAGCGGGAGGGTACACAGATACGCAGTATTTT.

At least ten counts were recorded for this clonotype. This chain joins TRBV15 and TRBJ2-6; maybe TRBD2 (5 bases). The CDR3 has 17 residues. Germline V gene sequence: CDR1 LNHNV, CDR2 YYDKDF (reference sequence). V shed 3 bases and J shed 0 bases, with 12 bases lying between them. Here the CDR3 reads CATSSEGHYSGANVLTF. The CDR3 DNA sequence: TGTGCCACCAGCAGCGAGGGCCACTACTCTGGGGCCAACGTCCTGACTTTC.

This clonotype was seen at least ten times. The CDR3 is CASSLAGKLNEQYF. The CDR3 bases are TGTGCCAGCAGCTTAGCCGGGAAACTAAACGAGCAGTACTTC. The V and J genes are TRBV11-2 and TRBJ2-7; TRBD2 is a possible D gene (5 bases). Germline CDR1 is SGHAT and CDR2 is FQNNGV. The CDR3 has 14 amino acids. V lost 1 base and J 5 bases, leaving 12 bases between the germline ends.

On this clonotype: The conserved phenylalanine or tryptophan normally closing the CDR3 is absent here, so this likely arose from a read error. The chain has TRBV7-9 and TRBJ2-3, with D possibly being TRBD1 or TRBD2 (5 bases each). Trimming left V 3 bases short and J 4 bases short, with 11 bases between. The CDR3 is 14 residues long. Per germline, CDR1 SEHNR and CDR2 FQNEAQ (reference sequence). In nucleotides, the CDR3 is TGTGCCAGCAGCTTGACAGAGGGCGCAGATACGCAGTATTCT. Amino acid sequence: CASSLTEGADTQYS.

This clonotype was counted ten times or more. CDR3 nucleotide sequence: TGTGCCAGCAGCCCTTTTGGCCGCGAGCAGTACTTC. Encoded protein: CASSPFGREQYF. The chain is built from TRBV9 and TRBJ2-7, with D unresolved. Trimming pared 4 bases from V and 6 bases from J, leaving 11 bases between. CDR1 and CDR2 from the germline V gene are SGDLS and YYNGEE. The CDR3 consists of 12 residues.

The V and J genes are TRBV20-1 and TRBJ1-5; the D gene is possibly TRBD1 (5 bases). The germline V and J ends were trimmed by 0 bases and 3 bases, with 15 bases remaining between them. The CDR3 runs to 16 residues. Germline assignment: CDR1 DFQATT and CDR2 SNEGSKA (reference sequence). CDR3 DNA sequence: TGCAGTGCTAGAGATCCGGAGAAAGGGGTCAATCAGCCCCAGCATTTT. Protein product: CSARDPEKGVNQPQHF.

This clonotype was recorded many times. The chain employs TRBV12-3 or TRBV12-4 and TRBJ2-7; 9 nucleotides agree with TRBD2. This CDR3 spans 14 amino acids. V lost 7 bases, J lost 2 bases, and 6 bases stayed unmatched. CDR3 DNA sequence: TGTGCCAGCAAACAGCGGGAGGCCGCCTACGAGCAGTACTTC. This sequence encodes CASKQREAAYEQYF.

This clonotype was counted ten times or more. The chain carries TRBV7-6 and TRBJ2-5; 7 bases map to TRBD2. V gave up 6 bases and J gave up 5 bases; unmatched junction bases: 6. Germline V gene lookup returns CDR1 SGHVS and CDR2 FNYEAQ. The CDR3 totals 13 residues. DNA of the CDR3: TGTGCCAGCAGAACCTTGGGGGGGGAGACCCAGTACTTC. Translating gives CASRTLGGETQYF.